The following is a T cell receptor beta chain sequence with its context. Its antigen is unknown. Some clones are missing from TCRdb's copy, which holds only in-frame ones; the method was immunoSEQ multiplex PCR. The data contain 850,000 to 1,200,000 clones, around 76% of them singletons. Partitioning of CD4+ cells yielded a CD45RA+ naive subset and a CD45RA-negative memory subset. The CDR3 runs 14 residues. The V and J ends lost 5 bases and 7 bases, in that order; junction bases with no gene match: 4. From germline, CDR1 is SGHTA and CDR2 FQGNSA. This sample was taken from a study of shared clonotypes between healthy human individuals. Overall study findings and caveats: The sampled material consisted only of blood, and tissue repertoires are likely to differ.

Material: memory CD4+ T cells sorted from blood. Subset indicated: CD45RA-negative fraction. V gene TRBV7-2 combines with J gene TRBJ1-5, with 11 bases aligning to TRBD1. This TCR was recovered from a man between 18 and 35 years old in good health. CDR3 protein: CASSRDRGVQPQHF. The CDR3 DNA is TGTGCCAGCAGCCGGGACAGGGGGGTACAGCCCCAGCATTTT.